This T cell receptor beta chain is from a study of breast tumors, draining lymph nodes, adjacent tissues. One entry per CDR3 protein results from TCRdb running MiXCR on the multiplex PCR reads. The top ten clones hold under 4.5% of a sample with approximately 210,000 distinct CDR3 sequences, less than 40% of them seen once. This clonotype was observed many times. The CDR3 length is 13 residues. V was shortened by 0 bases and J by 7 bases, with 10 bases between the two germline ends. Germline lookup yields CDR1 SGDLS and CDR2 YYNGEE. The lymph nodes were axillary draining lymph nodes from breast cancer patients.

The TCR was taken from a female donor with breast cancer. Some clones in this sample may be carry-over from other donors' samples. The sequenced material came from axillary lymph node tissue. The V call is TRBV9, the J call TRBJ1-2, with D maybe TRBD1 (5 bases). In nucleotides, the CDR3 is TGTGCCAGCAGCGTAGGGGCAGGGAGTGGCTACACCTTC. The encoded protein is CASSVGAGSGYTF.